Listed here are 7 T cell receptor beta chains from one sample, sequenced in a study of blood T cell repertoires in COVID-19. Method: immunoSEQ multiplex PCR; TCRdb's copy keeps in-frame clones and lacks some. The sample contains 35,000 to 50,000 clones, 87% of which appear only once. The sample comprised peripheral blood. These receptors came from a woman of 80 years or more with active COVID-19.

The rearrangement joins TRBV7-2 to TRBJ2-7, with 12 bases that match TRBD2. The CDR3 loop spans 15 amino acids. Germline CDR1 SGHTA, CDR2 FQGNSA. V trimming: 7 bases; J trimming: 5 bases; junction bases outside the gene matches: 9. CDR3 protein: CASTLRTSGAHEQYF. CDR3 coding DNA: TGTGCCAGCACCCTCCGGACTAGCGGGGCCCACGAGCAGTACTTC.

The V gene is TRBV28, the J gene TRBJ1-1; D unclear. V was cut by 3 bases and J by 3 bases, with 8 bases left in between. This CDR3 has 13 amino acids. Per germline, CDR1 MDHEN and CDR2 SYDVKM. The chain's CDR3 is CASSFRTYTEAFF. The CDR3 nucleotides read TGTGCCAGCAGTTTTAGGACTTACACTGAAGCTTTCTTT.

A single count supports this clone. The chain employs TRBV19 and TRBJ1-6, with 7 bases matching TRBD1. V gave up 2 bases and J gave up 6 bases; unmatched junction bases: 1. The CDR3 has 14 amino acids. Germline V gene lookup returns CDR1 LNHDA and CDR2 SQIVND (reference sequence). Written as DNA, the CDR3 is TGTGCCAGTAGTATAAGGGACAGTAATTCACCCCTCCACTTT. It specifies CASSIRDSNSPLHF.

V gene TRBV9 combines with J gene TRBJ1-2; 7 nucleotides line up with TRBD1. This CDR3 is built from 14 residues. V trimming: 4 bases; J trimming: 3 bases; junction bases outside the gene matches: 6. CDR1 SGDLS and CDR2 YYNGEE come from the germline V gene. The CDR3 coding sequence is TGTGCCAGCAGCCCCGGCGACAGGGACTATGGCTACACCTTC. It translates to CASSPGDRDYGYTF. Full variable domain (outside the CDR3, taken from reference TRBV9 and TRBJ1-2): DSGVTQTPKHLITATGQRVTLRCSPRSGDLSVYWYQQSLDQGLQFLIQYYNGEERAKGNILERFSAQQFPDLHSELNLSSLELGDSALYFCASSPGDRDYGYTFGSGTRLTVV.

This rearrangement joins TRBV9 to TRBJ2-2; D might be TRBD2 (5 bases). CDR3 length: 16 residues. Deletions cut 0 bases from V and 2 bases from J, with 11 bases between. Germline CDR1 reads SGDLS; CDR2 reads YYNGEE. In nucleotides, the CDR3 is TGTGCCAGCAGCGTAGGGCTAGCCCTAAACACCGGGGAGCTGTTTTTT. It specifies CASSVGLALNTGELFF.

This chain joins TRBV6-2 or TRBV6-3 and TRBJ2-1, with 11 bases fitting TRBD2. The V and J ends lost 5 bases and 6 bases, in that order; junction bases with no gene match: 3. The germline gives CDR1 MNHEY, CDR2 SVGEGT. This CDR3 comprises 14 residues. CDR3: CASSPGTSGNEQFF. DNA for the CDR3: TGTGCCAGCAGTCCCGGGACTAGCGGCAATGAGCAGTTCTTC.

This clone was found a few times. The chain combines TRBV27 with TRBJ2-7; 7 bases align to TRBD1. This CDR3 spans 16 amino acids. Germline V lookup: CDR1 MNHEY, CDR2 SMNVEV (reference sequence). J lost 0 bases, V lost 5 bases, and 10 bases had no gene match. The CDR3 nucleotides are TGTGCCAGCAGTCTTCTTCAGGGACAGAGCTCCTACGAGCAGTACTTC. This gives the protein CASSLLQGQSSYEQYF.